This T cell receptor (beta chain) was retrieved from a study of monozygotic twins with inflammatory bowel disease. The authors ran two nested PCRs of about 15 and 9 cycles on TCRalpha and TCRbeta cDNA. With the 5' RACE reads reprocessed, TCRdb shows one record per CDR3 protein and no DNA. The table lists roughly 160,000 distinct CDR3 sequences, with 2.4% in the top ten. The study's findings and limits: Limited statistical power may explain no repertoire similarity difference between concordant and discordant twins. The data gave no support to a single strong IBD-associated signal or clonotype.

As to this clonotype: Antigen: not known.

Germline lookup yields CDR1 DFQATT and CDR2 SNEGSKA (reference sequence). This CDR3 has 15 amino acids. The specimen sequenced was blood. The sequence was obtained from a human donor with ulcerative colitis or Crohn's disease, or a healthy co-twin of an affected twin (not recorded which). This chain links TRBV20-1 with TRBJ2-3; TCRdb selects TRBD2, and the lack of DNA leaves this call unchecked. CDR3 sequence reads: CSAMGTSGRPDTQYF.